The 15 T cell receptor beta chains listed next were all sequenced from one sample in a study of shared clonotypes between healthy human individuals. CD45RO-negative cells were positively selected for CCR7, leaving out terminally differentiated effector memory CD45RA+ cells. The assay was immunoSEQ multiplex PCR, and TCRdb's table has in-frame clones only and misses some. The top ten hold under 2% of the sample, which has approximately 2,200,000 clones, 85% to 95% seen once. The sequencing sample was made of naive CD8+ T cells from PBMCs. The source of these receptors is a young man in good health. Some clones in this sample may be carry-over from other donors' samples.

The chain joins TRBV5-1 to TRBJ2-7; D gene unclear. CDR3 size: 15 residues. The germline V and J ends were trimmed by 0 bases and 0 bases, with 10 bases remaining between them. Germline CDR1 is SGHRS and CDR2 is YFSETQ. The CDR3 DNA reads as TGCGCCAGCAGCTTGGGCTCCAGACTCTCCTACGAGCAGTACTTC. This sequence encodes CASSLGSRLSYEQYF.

With regard to this clone: Distinct nucleotide sequences in the sample also encode this CDR3. J is TRBJ2-7 and V is TRBV27, with D possibly matching TRBD2 (6 bases). Trimming cost V 2 bases and J 0 bases, with 8 bases left between them. The CDR3 is 14 amino acids. Germline CDR1 is MNHEY and CDR2 is SMNVEV (reference sequence). CDR3 region: CASSLGGFSYEQYF. The CDR3 DNA is TGTGCCAGCAGTTTAGGGGGGTTCTCCTACGAGCAGTACTTC.

This CDR3 reads CASSYGDASYEQYF. Here the CDR3 DNA reads TGTGCCAGCAGTTACGGGGACGCATCCTACGAGCAGTACTTC. This chain links TRBV6-6 with TRBJ2-7; either TRBD1 or TRBD2 may fit D (5 bases each). CDR3 length: 14 residues. Germline V gene sequence: CDR1 MNHNY, CDR2 SVGAGI (reference sequence). Trimming removed 2 bases from V and 1 base from J, with 9 bases in between.

The rearrangement uses TRBV6-1 and TRBJ2-1, with 9 bases that match TRBD2. The CDR3 runs to 14 residues. Germline V gene lookup returns CDR1 MNHNS and CDR2 SASEGT. J gave up 9 bases and V 6 bases, and 9 bases lay outside the gene matches. Here the CDR3 DNA reads TGTGCCAGCAGGTGGGCCCTAGCGGGAATTGAGCAGTTCTTC. The encoded protein is CASRWALAGIEQFF.

V is TRBV7-6 and J is TRBJ1-4; D is unclear. V dropped 3 bases and J dropped 7 bases, with 12 bases sitting between them. Germline CDR1 reads SGHVS; CDR2 reads FNYEAQ. The CDR3 is made up of 14 amino acids. The CDR3 region has the DNA TGTGCCAGCAGCTTCGTGCCAGGTGGTGAAAAACTGTTTTTT. Translated: CASSFVPGGEKLFF.

This chain links TRBV29-1 with TRBJ1-2; a possible D gene is TRBD1 (6 bases). Trimming took off 6 bases at V and 4 bases at J, with 12 bases between the two ends. This CDR3 spans 12 amino acids. Germline CDR1 SQVTM, CDR2 ANQGSEA. Written as DNA, the CDR3 is TGCAGCGTAGCGGACAGAGTCTATGGCTACACCTTC. Translated: CSVADRVYGYTF. Full variable domain (remainder filled in from reference TRBV29-1 and TRBJ1-2): SAVISQKPSRDICQRGTSLTIQCQVDSQVTMMFWYRQQPGQSLTLIATANQGSEATYESGFVIDKFPISRPNLTFSTLTVSNMSPEDSSIYLCSVADRVYGYTFGSGTRLTVV.

The chain joins TRBV7-9 to TRBJ1-2; 8 bases fit TRBD1. The CDR3 sequence is 13 residues long. Germline CDR1 SEHNR, CDR2 FQNEAQ (reference sequence). V trimming: 8 bases; J trimming: 7 bases; junction bases outside the gene matches: 9. CDR3 DNA sequence: TGTGCCAGCCGGGGGACAGGAAATAGTGGCTACACCTTC. Translating gives CASRGTGNSGYTF.

This rearrangement joins TRBV7-8 to TRBJ2-1; possibly TRBD2 for D (5 bases). The CDR3 runs 17 residues. Looked up from germline, CDR1 is SGHVS and CDR2 is FQNEAQ. V lost 4 bases to trimming and J lost 0 bases, with 16 bases between them. The CDR3 protein is CASSSTYGISSYNEQFF. DNA of the CDR3: TGTGCCAGCAGCTCTACCTACGGGATAAGCTCCTACAATGAGCAGTTCTTC.

This chain joins TRBV11-2 and TRBJ2-3, with D uncertain. Germline values: CDR1 SGHAT, CDR2 FQNNGV. V dropped 2 bases and J dropped 4 bases, with 19 bases sitting between them. The CDR3 is made up of 17 amino acids. The CDR3 sequence: CASSLYPPRSSADTQYF. CDR3 nucleotide sequence: TGTGCCAGCAGCTTATACCCCCCGCGGTCATCGGCAGATACGCAGTATTTT.

This clone was seen only once. At one end the junction does not follow the germline gene, possibly because of a read error. The chain combines TRBV7-2 with TRBJ2-7; no clear D. The CDR3 sequence is 12 residues long. Per germline, CDR1 SGHTA and CDR2 FQGNSA. DNA of the CDR3: TGTGCCAGCAGCTTAGTTCGGGCTAACTTCCACTTC. Its translation is CASSLVRANFHF.

The chain carries TRBV6-1 and TRBJ2-3; TRBD2 matches at 11 bases. The germline CDR1 and CDR2 sequences are MNHNS and SASEGT. V shed 3 bases, J shed 5 bases, and the junction held 4 bases outside the gene matches. The length of the CDR3 is 15 residues. CDR3 sequence reads: CASSEGLAARDTQYF. CDR3 nucleotides: TGTGCCAGCAGTGAGGGACTAGCGGCGCGAGATACGCAGTATTTT.

The gene calls are TRBV7-9 and TRBJ2-7; 7 nucleotides line up with TRBD1. V shed 0 bases, J shed 5 bases, and the junction held 19 bases outside the gene matches. Germline V gene lookup returns CDR1 SEHNR and CDR2 FQNEAQ (reference sequence). The CDR3 has 19 residues. CDR3: CASSLAETGWATQIDEQYF. CDR3 DNA sequence: TGTGCCAGCAGCTTAGCGGAGACAGGGTGGGCTACTCAAATTGACGAGCAGTACTTC.

The gene calls are TRBV7-8 and TRBJ2-1; D gene uncertain. Trimming stripped 5 bases from V and 5 bases from J, with 22 bases between. This CDR3 region has 17 residues. From germline, CDR1 is SGHVS and CDR2 FQNEAQ. The CDR3, as DNA: TGTGCCAGCAGCGATAAGGCGATTATAAACGAGCACAATGAGCAGTTCTTC. This sequence encodes CASSDKAIINEHNEQFF.

This chain uses TRBV6-4 with TRBJ1-2; D unclear. The germline V gene has CDR1 MRHNA and CDR2 SNTAGT. CDR3 length: 18 amino acids. Trimming cost V 3 bases and J 2 bases, with 22 bases left between them. The CDR3 DNA sequence: TGTGCCAGCAGTGAACGGTGGGGAATTACGGCTACGAACTATGGCTACACCTTC. It translates to CASSERWGITATNYGYTF.

The genes are TRBV9 and TRBJ2-5; perhaps TRBD1 as D (6 bases). Deletions cut 2 bases from V and 2 bases from J, with 16 bases between. This CDR3 region has 16 residues. CDR1 is SGDLS and CDR2 is YYNGEE in the germline V gene. For the CDR3, the DNA is TGTGCCAGCAGCGTGCGTGATTGGGGGCCGCAAGAGACCCAGTACTTC. It encodes CASSVRDWGPQETQYF.